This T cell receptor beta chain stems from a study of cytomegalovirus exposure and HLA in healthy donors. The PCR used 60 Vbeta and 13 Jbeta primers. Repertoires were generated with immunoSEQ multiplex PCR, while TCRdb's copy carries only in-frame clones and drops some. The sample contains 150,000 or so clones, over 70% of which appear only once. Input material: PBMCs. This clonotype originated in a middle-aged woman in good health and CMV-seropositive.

CDR3: CARGQDDTGELFF. DNA for the CDR3: TGTGCCAGGGGACAGGATGACACCGGGGAGCTGTTTTTT. This chain uses TRBV6-5 with TRBJ2-2; the match to TRBD1 covers 8 bases. This CDR3 spans 13 amino acids. Germline-derived CDR1 and CDR2 are MNHEY and SVGAGI. J was trimmed by 3 bases and V by 9 bases; bases with no gene match: 3.